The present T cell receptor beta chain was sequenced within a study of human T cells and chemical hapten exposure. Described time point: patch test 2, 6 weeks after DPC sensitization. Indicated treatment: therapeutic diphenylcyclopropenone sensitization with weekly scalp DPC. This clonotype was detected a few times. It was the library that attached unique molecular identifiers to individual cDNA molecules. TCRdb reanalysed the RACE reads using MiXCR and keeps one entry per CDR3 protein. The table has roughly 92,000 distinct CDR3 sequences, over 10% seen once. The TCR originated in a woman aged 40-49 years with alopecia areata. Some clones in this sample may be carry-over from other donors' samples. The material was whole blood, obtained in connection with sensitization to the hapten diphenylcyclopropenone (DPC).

CDR3 nucleotide sequence: TGTGCCAGCAGCCCTGCCCGGCGGGAGCTAACAGATACGCAGTATTTT. Residues: CASSPARRELTDTQYF. The genes are TRBV11-2 and TRBJ2-3; TRBD2 matches at 7 bases. After removal of 5 bases from V and 3 bases from J, the junction contained 11 bases not matched to a gene. The CDR3 has 16 amino acids. Germline V gene sequence: CDR1 SGHAT, CDR2 FQNNGV.